This T cell receptor (beta chain) was profiled in a study of CD8 T cells in ankylosing spondylitis. V was shortened by 6 bases and J by 8 bases, with 13 bases between the two germline ends. This CDR3 region has 11 residues. Germline V lookup: CDR1 DFQATT, CDR2 SNEGSKA (reference sequence). Using its own MiXCR run on the 5' RACE reads, TCRdb lists one record per CDR3 protein. The data hold under 35,000 distinct CDR3 sequences, with 5.5% to 8% observed a single time. This clonotype was seen repeatedly, ten times or more. The sequencing sample was made of blood, either unsorted or a sorted T cell fraction (not recorded which). The chain joins TRBV20-1 to TRBJ1-2, with D tentatively TRBD1 (6 bases). The clonotype originates from a male donor with ankylosing spondylitis or in good health (not recorded which). CDR3 amino acids: CSAYQGTGYTF. The CDR3 bases are TGCAGTGCCTACCAGGGGACGGGCTACACCTTC.